This T cell receptor (beta chain) derives from a study of T cells after yellow fever vaccination. Regarding the study as a whole: Once the booster was given, most primary-vaccination clones reappeared, at around 95% for CD4 and approximately 88% for CD8. Repertoires obtained by FACS sorting could include abundant clonotypes that entered as contaminants from the bulk population. Some clonotypes were seen in both the CD4 and the CD8 compartments. These made up a small share and likely arose from convergent recombination.

This clonotype was counted only a few times. Its antigen is currently unknown. TCRdb independently ran MiXCR on the 5' RACE reads; one entry per CDR3 protein. The table has about 240,000 distinct CDR3 sequences, around 7% seen once. Trimming took off 0 bases at V and 4 bases at J, with 12 bases between the two ends. Germline V gene data show CDR1 as DFQATT and CDR2 as SNEGSKA (reference sequence). This CDR3 spans 15 amino acids. Specimen: CD4+ T cells sorted from PBMCs, collected 15 days after the yellow fever booster vaccination. The V call is TRBV20-1, the J call TRBJ2-2, with D tentatively TRBD1 (5 bases). The clonotype originates from a man aged 25 to 40 who received the YFV17D yellow fever vaccine. The CDR3 loop reads CSARDGARATGELFF. CDR3 nucleotides: TGCAGTGCTAGAGATGGAGCCAGGGCCACCGGGGAGCTGTTTTTT.